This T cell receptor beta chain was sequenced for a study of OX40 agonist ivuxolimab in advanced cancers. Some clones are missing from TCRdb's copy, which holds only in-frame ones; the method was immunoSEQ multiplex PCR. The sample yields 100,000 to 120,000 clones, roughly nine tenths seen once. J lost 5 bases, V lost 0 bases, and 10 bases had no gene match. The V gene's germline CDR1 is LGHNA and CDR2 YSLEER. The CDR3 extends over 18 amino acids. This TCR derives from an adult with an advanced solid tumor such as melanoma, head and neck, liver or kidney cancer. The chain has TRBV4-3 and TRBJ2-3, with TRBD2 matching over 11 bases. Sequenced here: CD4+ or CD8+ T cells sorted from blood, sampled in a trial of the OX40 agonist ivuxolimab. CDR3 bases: TGCGCCAGCAGCCAAGATTGGCTAGCGGGGGGCCTGCAAGATACGCAGTATTTT. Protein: CASSQDWLAGGLQDTQYF.